One sample yielded the 7 T cell receptor beta chains listed below, sequenced in a study of blood T cells in healthy people across ages. The second PCR ran about 6 to 11 cycles with a sample-barcoded 5' primer and J-beta primers. TCRdb passed the 5' RACE reads through MiXCR, listing each CDR3 protein once. The data hold 800,000 to 950,000 distinct CDR3 sequences, with about 28% observed a single time. Separately, the same data were catalogued under a study of T cells of mothers and their children.

The specimen was blood. The receptor source for this set is a woman in her forties in good health.

The sample holds many counts of this clonotype. The chain employs TRBV28 and TRBJ2-7; 8 nucleotides line up with TRBD1. The germline V gene has CDR1 MDHEN and CDR2 SYDVKM. CDR3 size: 14 residues. Trimming cost V 6 bases and J 2 bases; bases outside gene matches: 6. CDR3 sequence (DNA): TGTGCCAGCAGGATGGACAGGGTGACCTACGAGCAGTACTTC. Amino acids: CASRMDRVTYEQYF.

This clonotype was picked up many times. Compared with germline, one end of the junction differs, possibly owing to a read error. The CDR3, as DNA: TGTGCCAGCAGCCAGCTAGCGGGTAGCTCCTACAATGAGCAGTTCTTC. It yields the protein CASSQLAGSSYNEQFF. The rearrangement joins TRBV4-3 to TRBJ2-1; 8 nucleotides match TRBD2. Germline V lookup: CDR1 LGHNA, CDR2 YSLEER. The CDR3 sequence is 16 residues long.

This clonotype appeared a few times. In DNA, the CDR3 is TGCGCCAGCAGCAGCTTCCCGGGACAGGACTACGAGCAGTACTTC. Protein: CASSSFPGQDYEQYF. J is TRBJ2-7 and V is TRBV5-1; TRBD1 aligns across 8 bases. The CDR3 runs to 15 residues. The V gene's germline CDR1 is SGHRS and CDR2 YFSETQ. V lost 4 bases and J lost 3; bases outside the gene matches: 9.

This clonotype was seen a single time. The junction does not match germline at one end; this may be a read error. The genes are TRBV2 and TRBJ1-4; 10 bases are a match to TRBD1. The CDR3 extends over 16 amino acids. The germline V gene encodes CDR1 SNHLY and CDR2 FYNNEI. The chain's CDR3 is CASSRDRGRINEKRFF. The CDR3 DNA reads TGTGCCAGCAGTCGCGACAGGGGGCGGATAAATGAAAAACGGTTTTTT. The full variable domain, its missing parts supplied by reference TRBV2 and TRBJ1-4, is EPEVTQTPSHQVTQMGQEVILRCVPISNHLYFYWYRQILGQKVEFLVSFYNNEISEKSEIFDDQFSVERPDGSNFTLKIRSTKLEDSAMYFCASSRDRGRINEKRFFGSGTQLSVL.

This clonotype was found once. This chain connects TRBV29-1 to TRBJ2-3; D tentatively fits TRBD1 or TRBD2 (5 bases each). Germline loops: CDR1 SQVTM, CDR2 ANQGSEA. The CDR3 extends over 17 amino acids. The V and J ends lost 5 bases and 4 bases respectively, with 25 bases between them. Written as DNA, the CDR3 is TGCAGCGTTAGAGGGACGGCCGGGCCCCGTTCGTCAGATACGCAGTATTTT. It translates to CSVRGTAGPRSSDTQYF.

This clonotype has a count of ten or more. The chain is built from TRBV27 and TRBJ2-4; 7 positions agree with TRBD1. Germline V lookup: CDR1 MNHEY, CDR2 SMNVEV (reference sequence). The CDR3 sequence is 16 residues long. The J segment lost 0 bases and the V segment lost 8 bases, leaving 10 bases of the junction unmatched. The CDR3 sequence: CASGPNRGTAKNIQYF. The CDR3 coding sequence is TGTGCCAGCGGCCCGAACAGGGGTACAGCCAAAAACATTCAGTACTTC.

This clonotype appeared a few times. The rearrangement joins TRBV7-9 to TRBJ2-7, with D tentatively TRBD1 or TRBD2 (5 bases each). The V end lost 5 bases, the J end lost 10 bases, and 12 bases lay between the germline ends. CDR1 and CDR2 from the germline V gene are SEHNR and FQNEAQ (reference sequence). This CDR3 has 11 residues. The CDR3 nucleotides are TGTGCCAGCAGCCCCGGTTGGGACCAGTACTTC. It codes for CASSPGWDQYF.